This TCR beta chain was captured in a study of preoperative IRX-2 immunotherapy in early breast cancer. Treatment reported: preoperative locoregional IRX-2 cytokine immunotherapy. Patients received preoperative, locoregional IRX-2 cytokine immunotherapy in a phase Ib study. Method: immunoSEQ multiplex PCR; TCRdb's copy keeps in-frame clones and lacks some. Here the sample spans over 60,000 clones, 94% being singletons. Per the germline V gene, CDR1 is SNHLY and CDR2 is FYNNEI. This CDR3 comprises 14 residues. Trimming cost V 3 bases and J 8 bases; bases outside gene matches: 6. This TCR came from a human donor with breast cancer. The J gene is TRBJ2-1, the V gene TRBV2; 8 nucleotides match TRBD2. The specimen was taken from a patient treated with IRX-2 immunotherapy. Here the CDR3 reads CASSDRGRMHEQFF. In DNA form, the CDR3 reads TGTGCCAGCAGTGACCGCGGGAGGATGCATGAGCAGTTCTTC.